The clone carrying this TCR beta chain showed up just once. Authors' methods: For nucleated cells, counts were estimated from reference gene primer amplification. The protocol was immunoSEQ multiplex PCR, while the TCRdb copy is restricted to in-frame clones and leaves out a portion. That table furnishes V, J and clone size, whereas the DNA furnished D and trimming. The data hold under 65,000 clones, with 87% observed a single time. This sample was included in a study of blood T cell repertoires in COVID-19. Study at large: COVID-19 samples, acute and convalescent, were from the United States, Italy and Spain. PBMCs, B-cell-depleted T cells, or T cells provided the cDNA or gDNA that made up the material.

CDR3 length: 16 residues. CDR1 LNHDA and CDR2 SQIVND come from the germline V gene (reference sequence). The germline V and J ends were trimmed by 6 bases and 6 bases, with 23 bases remaining between them. The receptor comes from a man aged 80 or over in a cohort sampled during active COVID-19. The sample consisted of peripheral blood. V and J are TRBV19 and TRBJ1-2; TRBD1 might be the D (5 bases). The chain's CDR3 is CASSRRDSSTTNGYTF. The DNA for the CDR3 is TGTGCCAGTAGCAGACGGGACTCCTCAACCACCAATGGCTACACCTTC.